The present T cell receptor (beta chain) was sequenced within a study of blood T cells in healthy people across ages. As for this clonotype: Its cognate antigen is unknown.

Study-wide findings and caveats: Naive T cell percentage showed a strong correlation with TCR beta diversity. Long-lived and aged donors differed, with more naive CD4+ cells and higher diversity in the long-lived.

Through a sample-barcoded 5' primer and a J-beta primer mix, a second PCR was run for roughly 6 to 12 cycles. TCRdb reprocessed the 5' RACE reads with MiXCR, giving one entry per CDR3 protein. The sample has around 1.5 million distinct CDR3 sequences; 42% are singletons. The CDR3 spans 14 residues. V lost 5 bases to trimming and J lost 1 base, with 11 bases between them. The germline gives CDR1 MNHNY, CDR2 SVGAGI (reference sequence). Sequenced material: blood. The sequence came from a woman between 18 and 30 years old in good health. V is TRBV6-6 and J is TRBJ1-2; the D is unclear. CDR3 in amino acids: CASSRRDLNYGYTF. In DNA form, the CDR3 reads TGTGCCAGCAGTCGCCGGGATCTTAACTATGGCTACACCTTC.